This T cell receptor (beta chain) was documented in a study of CD8 T cells in Susac syndrome. Study-wide findings and caveats: As the study acknowledged, the number of individuals in its TCR sequencing and HLA analysis was relatively small.

CDR1 SEHNR and CDR2 FQNEAQ come from the germline V gene (reference sequence). CDR3 length: 14 residues. V trimming: 1 base; J trimming: 7 bases; junction bases outside the gene matches: 2. RNA, at about 0.45 to 1 ug, was reverse transcribed with random hexamers. TCR beta CDR3 was amplified by immunoSEQ multiplex PCR. This amplification extended across 54 Vbeta and 13 Jbeta segments. TCRdb used MiXCR to reprocess the immunoSEQ multiplex PCR reads, holding one entry per CDR3 protein. The data hold some 100,000 distinct CDR3 sequences, with about nine tenths observed a single time. To note about this clonotype: Its antigen is unidentified.

Peripheral blood CD8+ and CD4+ T cells were profiled by TCR beta sequencing. It was healthy donors who served as the controls, matched for age and sex. The sequence derives from a human donor in good health. The sample was CD8+ T cells from PBMCs. The chain recombines TRBV7-9 with TRBJ1-2; the match to TRBD1 covers 11 bases. The CDR3 DNA reads as TGTGCCAGCAGCTTAGGGACAGGGGGCCCTGGCTACACCTTC. Amino acid sequence: CASSLGTGGPGYTF. The entire variable domain, with the rest obtained from reference TRBV7-9 and TRBJ1-2, is as follows: DTGVSQNPRHKITKRGQNVTFRCDPISEHNRLYWYRQTLGQGPEFLTYFQNEAQLEKSRLLSDRFSAERPKGSFSTLEIQRTEQGDSAMYLCASSLGTGGPGYTFGSGTRLTVV.